This TCR beta chain was recorded in a study of T cell responses to AZD1222 COVID-19 vaccine. The repertoire was sequenced with immunoSEQ multiplex PCR; TCRdb's copy has only in-frame clones and lacks some. The data show 90,000 to 120,000 clones, around nine tenths seen once. CDR3 length: 15 amino acids. The germline gives CDR1 LGHDT, CDR2 YNNKEL (reference sequence). V dropped 1 base and J dropped 0 bases, with 7 bases sitting between them. The source material was peripheral blood, sampled on day 0 of AZD1222 vaccination. The source of this sequence is an adult in good health. This sequence joins TRBV3-1 (or the pseudogene TRBV3-2) and TRBJ2-1; the D is unclear. CDR3 amino acids: CASSQGGGSYNEQFF. The CDR3 DNA sequence: TGTGCCAGCAGCCAAGGAGGCGGCTCCTACAATGAGCAGTTCTTC.